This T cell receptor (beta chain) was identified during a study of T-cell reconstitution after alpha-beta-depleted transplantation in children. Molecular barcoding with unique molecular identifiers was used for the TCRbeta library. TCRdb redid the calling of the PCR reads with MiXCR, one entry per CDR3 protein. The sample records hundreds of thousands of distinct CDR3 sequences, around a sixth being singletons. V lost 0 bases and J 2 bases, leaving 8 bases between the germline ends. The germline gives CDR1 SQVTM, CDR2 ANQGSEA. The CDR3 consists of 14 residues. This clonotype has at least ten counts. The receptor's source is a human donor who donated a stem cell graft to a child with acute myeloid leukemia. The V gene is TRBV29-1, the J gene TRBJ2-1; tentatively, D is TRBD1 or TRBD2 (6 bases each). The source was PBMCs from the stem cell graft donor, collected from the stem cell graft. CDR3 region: CSVEDRGPYNEQFF. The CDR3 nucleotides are TGCAGCGTTGAAGATCGGGGGCCCTACAATGAGCAGTTCTTC.